The source of this TCR beta chain is a study of T-cell memory formation after mild COVID-19. On this clonotype itself: The antigen is not known.

Employing constant-segment primers, 5'RACE generated TCR alpha and TCR beta cDNA libraries bearing sample barcodes and UMIs. From the 5' RACE reads, TCRdb called clonotypes with MiXCR, one entry per CDR3 protein. The profile covers some 290,000 distinct CDR3 sequences, with 15% to 20% appearing a single time and 22% taken by the ten largest. Study-wide points: Memory cells collected pre-infection included some clones that later responded, suggesting cross-reactive memory joined. Contracting CD4+ clones lay largely in CM and EM, with CD8+ ones residing in EMRA.

V was shortened by 6 bases and J by 6 bases, with 31 bases between the two germline ends. This CDR3 is built from 18 residues. Germline CDR1 and CDR2: DFQATT and SNEGSKA (reference sequence). The material sequenced was PBMCs or a T cell subset sorted from them (not recorded which). This rearrangement joins TRBV20-1 to TRBJ2-3, with D uncertain. The TCR was taken from a man between 18 and 35 years old who had mild COVID-19 (a few samples of this study predate the infection). Cell type and time point are not known. CDR3 bases: TGCAGTGCAACCCCCACCCGTATTGCGAACGGTGTCTTCGATACGCAGTATTTT. Translating it yields CSATPTRIANGVFDTQYF.